In its sample, the clone carrying this T cell receptor beta chain was seen once. Per germline, CDR1 LGHNT and CDR2 FRNRAP. Trimming cost V 0 bases and J 0 bases, with 3 bases left between them. The CDR3 has 14 residues. The data stem from a study of T cell changes during pregnancy in multiple sclerosis. Generated by immunoSEQ multiplex PCR, the TCRdb table keeps only in-frame clones and is missing some. The sample lists fewer than 65,000 clones, roughly nine tenths seen once, with approximately 3% in the top ten. Sequencing used peripheral blood, obtained in the first trimester of pregnancy. The rearrangement uses TRBV12-5 and TRBJ1-3; D is ambiguous. This receptor was taken from a female donor in good health, enrolled as a control in a pregnancy study. For the CDR3, the DNA is TGTGCTAGTGGTTTGGTAGCCTCTGGAAACACCATATATTTT. It yields the protein CASGLVASGNTIYF.